This TCR beta chain was recorded in a study of T cells in Graves' hyperthyroidism and ophthalmopathy. Whole-study findings and limits: Ophthalmopathy was told apart from stable hyperthyroidism by a 13 V-J model.

CDR3 length: 15 residues. V was cut by 1 base and J by 7 bases, with 17 bases left in between. In germline, CDR1 is SEHNR, CDR2 FQNEAQ (reference sequence). Subjects aged 18 to 65 presented with newly diagnosed hyperthyroidism of less than 2 months' duration. PBMCs were sourced from more than 7.5 ml fresh peripheral blood. RNA transcripts gave rise to amplified TCR beta CDR3 regions. First-round RT-PCR of the TCR CDR3 relied on the HTBI primer set. MiXCR, applied by TCRdb to the multiplex PCR reads, yields one record per CDR3 protein. Found here are hundreds of thousands of distinct CDR3 sequences, 14% of them singletons; the top ten hold roughly a tenth. This clonotype was counted ten times or more. What it binds is not known.

The TCR originated in a woman between 18 and 30 years old with Graves' hyperthyroidism. V gene TRBV7-9 combines with J gene TRBJ2-7; TRBD1 might be the D (6 bases). Source material: blood. The CDR3 DNA follows: TGTGCCAGCAGCTTAGGGGGACACCTGGCTAAAGAGCAGTACTTC. It specifies CASSLGGHLAKEQYF.